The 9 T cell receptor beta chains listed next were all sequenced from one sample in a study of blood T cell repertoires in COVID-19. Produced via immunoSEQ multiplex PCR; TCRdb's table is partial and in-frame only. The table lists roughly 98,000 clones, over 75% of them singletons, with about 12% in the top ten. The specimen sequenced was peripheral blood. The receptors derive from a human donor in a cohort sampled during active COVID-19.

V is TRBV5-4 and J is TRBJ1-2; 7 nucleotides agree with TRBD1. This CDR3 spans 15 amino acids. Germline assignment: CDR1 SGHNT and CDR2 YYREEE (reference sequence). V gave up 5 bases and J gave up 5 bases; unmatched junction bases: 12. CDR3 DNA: TGTGCCAGCAGGCCCGGGTCTCCAGGGGGGTATGGCTACACCTTC. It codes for CASRPGSPGGYGYTF. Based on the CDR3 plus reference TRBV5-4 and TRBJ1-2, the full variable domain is ETGVTQSPTHLIKTRGQQVTLRCSSQSGHNTVSWYQQALGQGPQFIFQYYREEENGRGNFPPRFSGLQFPNYSSELNVNALELDDSALYLCASRPGSPGGYGYTFGSGTRLTVV.

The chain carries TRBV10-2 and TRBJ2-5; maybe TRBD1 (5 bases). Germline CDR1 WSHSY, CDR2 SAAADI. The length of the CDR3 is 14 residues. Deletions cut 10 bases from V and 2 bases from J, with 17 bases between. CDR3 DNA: TGCGCCACCGCCGTAAAGGGGATGCAAGAGACCCAGTACTTC. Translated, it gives CATAVKGMQETQYF.

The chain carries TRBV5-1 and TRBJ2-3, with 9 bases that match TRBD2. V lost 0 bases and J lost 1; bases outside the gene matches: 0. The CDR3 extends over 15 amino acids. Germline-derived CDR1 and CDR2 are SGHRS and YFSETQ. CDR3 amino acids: CASSLERGGTDTQYF. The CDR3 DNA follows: TGCGCCAGCAGCTTGGAGCGGGGGGGCACAGATACGCAGTATTTT.

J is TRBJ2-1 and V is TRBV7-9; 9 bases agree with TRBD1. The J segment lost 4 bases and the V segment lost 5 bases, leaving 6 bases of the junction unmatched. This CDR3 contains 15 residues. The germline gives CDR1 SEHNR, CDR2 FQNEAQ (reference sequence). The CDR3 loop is CASSIGQGIYNEQFF. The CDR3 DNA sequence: TGTGCCAGCAGCATAGGACAGGGGATTTACAATGAGCAGTTCTTC.

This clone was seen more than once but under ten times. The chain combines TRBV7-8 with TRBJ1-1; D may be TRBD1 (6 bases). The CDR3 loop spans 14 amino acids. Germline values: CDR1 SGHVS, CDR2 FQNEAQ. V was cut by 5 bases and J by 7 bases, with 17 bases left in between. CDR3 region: CASSLARPQGEAFF. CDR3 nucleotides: TGTGCCAGCAGCCTCGCTCGCCCACAGGGTGAAGCTTTCTTT.

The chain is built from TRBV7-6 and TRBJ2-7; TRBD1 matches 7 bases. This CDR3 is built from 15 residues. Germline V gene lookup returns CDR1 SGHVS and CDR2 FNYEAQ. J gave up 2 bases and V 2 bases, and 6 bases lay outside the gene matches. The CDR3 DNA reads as TGTGCCAGCAGCTTAAACCCAGGGGGAACCTACGAGCAGTACTTC. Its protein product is CASSLNPGGTYEQYF.

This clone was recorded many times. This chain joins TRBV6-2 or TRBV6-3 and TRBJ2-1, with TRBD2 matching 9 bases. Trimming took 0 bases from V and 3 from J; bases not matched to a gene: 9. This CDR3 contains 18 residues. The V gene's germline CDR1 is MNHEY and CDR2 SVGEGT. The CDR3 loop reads CASSYSPPRGGIYNEQFF. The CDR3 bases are TGTGCCAGCAGTTACTCTCCCCCGCGGGGGGGCATCTACAATGAGCAGTTCTTC.

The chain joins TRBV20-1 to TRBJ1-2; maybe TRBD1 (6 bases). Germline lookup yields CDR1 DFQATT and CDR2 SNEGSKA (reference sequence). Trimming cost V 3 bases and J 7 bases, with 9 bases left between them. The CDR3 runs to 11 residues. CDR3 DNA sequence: TGCAGTGCTAGTACAGGGTTTGGCTACACCTTC. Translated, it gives CSASTGFGYTF.

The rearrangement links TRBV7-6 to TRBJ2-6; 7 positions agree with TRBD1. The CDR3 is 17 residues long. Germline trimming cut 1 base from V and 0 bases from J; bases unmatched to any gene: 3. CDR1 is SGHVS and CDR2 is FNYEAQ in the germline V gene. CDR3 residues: CASSLGQGRSGANVLTF. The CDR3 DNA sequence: TGTGCCAGCAGCTTAGGACAGGGACGCTCTGGGGCCAACGTCCTGACTTTC.